Shown below are 22 T cell receptor beta chains from a single sample sequenced in a study of T-cell reconstitution after alpha-beta-depleted transplantation in children. Unique molecular identifiers were incorporated into the prepared TCRbeta library. TCRdb passed the PCR reads through MiXCR, listing each CDR3 protein once. The data contain about 440,000 distinct CDR3 sequences, roughly two fifths of them seen just once; the ten biggest clones take up 27%. Sequencing used PBMCs, obtained before TCRalphabeta/CD19-depleted stem cell transplant. These receptors originate from a girl aged 2 to 10 with aplastic anemia, due to receive a stem cell transplant.

This rearrangement joins TRBV15 to TRBJ2-7; tentative D call: TRBD1 (6 bases). This CDR3 is 14 amino acids long. Germline CDR1 is LNHNV and CDR2 is YYDKDF (reference sequence). Trimming left V 4 bases short and J 3 bases short, with 13 bases between. CDR3 in amino acids: CATSTRDNHYEQYF. The CDR3 coding sequence is TGTGCCACCAGCACCAGGGACAACCACTACGAGCAGTACTTC. The full variable domain, in which reference TRBV15 and TRBJ2-7 provide the parts outside the CDR3, is DAMVIQNPRYQVTQFGKPVTLSCSQTLNHNVMYWYQQKSSQAPKLLFHYYDKDFNNEADTPDNFQSRRPNTSFCFLDIRSPGLGDTAMYLCATSTRDNHYEQYFGPGTRLTVT.

This clonotype was seen only a few times. The rearrangement uses TRBV18 and TRBJ1-1; no reliable D call. The CDR3 consists of 14 residues. Trimming shortened V by 7 bases and J by 0 bases, and 12 bases separated the two germline ends. Germline assignment: CDR1 KGHSH and CDR2 LQKENI. CDR3 DNA: TGTGCCAGCTTACTTACAGAGTTGAACACTGAAGCTTTCTTT. It yields the protein CASLLTELNTEAFF.

There are a few counts of this clonotype. The chain recombines TRBV20-1 with TRBJ2-1; unclear D gene. The CDR3 spans 14 residues. V lost 0 bases and J 5 bases, leaving 11 bases between the germline ends. Germline V CDR1 and CDR2: DFQATT, SNEGSKA (reference sequence). The CDR3 loop is CSARDRMGHNEQFF. DNA for the CDR3: TGCAGTGCTAGAGACCGAATGGGTCACAATGAGCAGTTCTTC.

V gene TRBV18 combines with J gene TRBJ2-3; 8 nucleotides agree with TRBD1. Germline CDR1 KGHSH, CDR2 LQKENI. Trimming removed 7 bases from V and 5 bases from J; junction bases left unmatched: 14. The CDR3 has 16 residues. The CDR3 DNA follows: TGTGCCAGCTACGGACAGGGAACGCCTGGGATAGATACGCAGTATTTT. It is translated as CASYGQGTPGIDTQYF. The full variable domain, rest sourced from reference TRBV18 and TRBJ2-3, is NAGVMQNPRHLVRRRGQEARLRCSPMKGHSHVYWYRQLPEEGLKFMVYLQKENIIDESGMPKERFSAEFPKEGPSILRIQQVVRGDSAAYFCASYGQGTPGIDTQYFGPGTRLTVL.

Ten or more counts support this clonotype. The chain employs TRBV7-9 and TRBJ2-7, with 8 bases aligning to TRBD1. CDR1 and CDR2 from the germline V gene are SEHNR and FQNEAQ (reference sequence). The V gene end was trimmed by 5 bases and the J gene end by 3 bases; junction bases not matched to a gene: 12. The CDR3 has 16 amino acids. CDR3 nucleotides: TGTGCCAGCAGCCTGGGGGGTACCGGGACAGGCTACGAGCAGTACTTC. Its translation is CASSLGGTGTGYEQYF. Based on the CDR3 plus reference TRBV7-9 and TRBJ2-7, the full variable domain is DTGVSQNPRHKITKRGQNVTFRCDPISEHNRLYWYRQTLGQGPEFLTYFQNEAQLEKSRLLSDRFSAERPKGSFSTLEIQRTEQGDSAMYLCASSLGGTGTGYEQYFGPGTRLTVT.

This rearrangement joins TRBV5-1 to TRBJ2-1; TRBD2 might be the D (6 bases). CDR3 length: 14 residues. V lost 0 bases, J lost 13 bases, and 17 bases lay in between. The germline V gene encodes CDR1 SGHRS and CDR2 YFSETQ. In DNA, the CDR3 is TGCGCCAGCAGCTTGGCCCCTAGCGATAATTCACAGTTCTTC. Amino acids: CASSLAPSDNSQFF. The whole variable domain, remainder taken from reference TRBV5-1 and TRBJ2-1, is KAGVTQTPRYLIKTRGQQVTLSCSPISGHRSVSWYQQTPGQGLQFLFEYFSETQRNKGNFPGRFSGRQFSNSRSEMNVSTLELGDSALYLCASSLAPSDNSQFFGPGTRLTVL.

V and J are TRBV20-1 and TRBJ2-7; 10 nucleotides align to TRBD2. CDR3 length: 12 amino acids. Trimming at V came to 4 bases and at J to 6 bases, leaving 3 bases not matched to a gene. The germline V gene has CDR1 DFQATT and CDR2 SNEGSKA (reference sequence). CDR3 amino acids: CSATSGRGEQYF. The CDR3 DNA reads as TGCAGTGCTACCAGCGGGAGGGGCGAGCAGTACTTC.

Many counts were recorded for this clonotype. The chain employs TRBV5-1 and TRBJ2-3; D remains ambiguous. CDR1 SGHRS and CDR2 YFSETQ come from the germline V gene. V gave up 0 bases and J gave up 3 bases, with 8 bases separating them. The CDR3 totals 14 residues. The CDR3 sequence is CASSLEVATDTQYF. The CDR3 bases are TGCGCCAGCAGCTTGGAGGTGGCTACAGATACGCAGTATTTT.

V and J are TRBV20-1 and TRBJ1-1; weak D call: TRBD1 (6 bases). There are 12 residues in the CDR3. The V gene's germline CDR1 is DFQATT and CDR2 SNEGSKA (reference sequence). Trimming took off 6 bases at V and 4 bases at J, with 12 bases between the two ends. The CDR3 protein is CSARQVSTEAFF. CDR3 nucleotides: TGCAGTGCCAGACAGGTTAGCACTGAAGCTTTCTTT.

This clonotype was observed at least ten times. The V and J genes are TRBV7-2 and TRBJ2-3, with D hard to call. The CDR3 has 13 residues. V lost 11 bases and J lost 0, with 12 bases in between. Germline V lookup: CDR1 SGHTA, CDR2 FQGNSA. The CDR3 here is CTVAATSTDTQYF. CDR3 sequence (DNA): TGTACCGTCGCGGCAACTAGCACAGATACGCAGTATTTT.

This clonotype occurred many times. The rearrangement links TRBV9 to TRBJ2-1; tentatively, D is TRBD1 or TRBD2 (6 bases each). CDR3 length equals 16 residues. Looked up from germline, CDR1 is SGDLS and CDR2 is YYNGEE. Trimming left V 2 bases short and J 5 bases short, with 17 bases between. CDR3 region: CASSVSRGAFNNEQFF. In DNA, the CDR3 is TGTGCCAGCAGCGTTTCTAGGGGGGCTTTTAACAATGAGCAGTTCTTC.

CDR3 sequence: CASSVGTSGRYEQYF. DNA for the CDR3: TGTGCCAGCAGCGTAGGGACTAGCGGGAGATACGAGCAGTACTTC. The V call is TRBV9, the J call TRBJ2-7; 13 bases are a match to TRBD2. Trimming at V came to 0 bases and at J to 4 bases, leaving 1 base not matched to a gene. From germline, CDR1 is SGDLS and CDR2 YYNGEE. There are 15 residues in the CDR3. Combining the CDR3 with reference TRBV9 and TRBJ2-7 gives the whole variable domain DSGVTQTPKHLITATGQRVTLRCSPRSGDLSVYWYQQSLDQGLQFLIQYYNGEERAKGNILERFSAQQFPDLHSELNLSSLELGDSALYFCASSVGTSGRYEQYFGPGTRLTVT.

This clonotype was detected once. The chain has TRBV6-1 and TRBJ1-1, with D maybe TRBD1 (5 bases). The germline V gene encodes CDR1 MNHNS and CDR2 SASEGT. CDR3 length: 15 residues. Between the trimmed V and J ends, which lost 3 bases and 0 bases, there was a span of 11 bases. CDR3 in amino acids: CASSDPRTMNTEAFF. In DNA, the CDR3 is TGTGCCAGCAGTGACCCCAGGACAATGAACACTGAAGCTTTCTTT.

The rearrangement joins TRBV12-3 or TRBV12-4 to TRBJ2-7; D not certain. The CDR3 loop spans 10 amino acids. V was cut by 9 bases and J by 3 bases, with 6 bases left in between. In DNA form, the CDR3 reads TGTGCCAGTAGGGACTACGAGCAGTACTTC. Translation gives CASRDYEQYF.

The chain recombines TRBV12-3 or TRBV12-4 with TRBJ2-2; possible D gene TRBD1, 6 bases. V lost 7 bases and J 6 bases, leaving 15 bases between the germline ends. The length of the CDR3 is 14 residues. The CDR3: CASTLMGAAGELFF. The CDR3 DNA reads as TGTGCCAGCACCCTGATGGGGGCAGCCGGGGAGCTGTTTTTT.

The V and J genes are TRBV5-5 and TRBJ2-7; 8 nucleotides line up with TRBD2. Germline V gene data show CDR1 as SGHKS and CDR2 as YYEKEE (reference sequence). The ends lost 3 bases at V and 6 bases at J; junction bases unmatched: 5. CDR3 length: 13 amino acids. CDR3 bases: TGTGCCAGCAGCTACGGCGCGGGAGGCGAGCAGTACTTC. This encodes CASSYGAGGEQYF.

The rearrangement uses TRBV5-1 and TRBJ2-5, with TRBD2 matching over 11 bases. Germline assignment: CDR1 SGHRS and CDR2 YFSETQ. Trimming took 0 bases from V and 3 from J; bases not matched to a gene: 4. This CDR3 region has 16 residues. In nucleotides, the CDR3 is TGCGCCAGCAGCTTGGGCCCGACTAGCGGGAAAGAGACCCAGTACTTC. Amino acid sequence: CASSLGPTSGKETQYF.

The rearrangement links TRBV7-3 to TRBJ1-5; D is unresolved. The CDR3 is made up of 19 amino acids. V gave up 6 bases and J gave up 1 base, with 25 bases separating them. The V gene's germline CDR1 is SGHTA and CDR2 FQGTGA. The CDR3 sequence: CASSLRARPALISNQPQHF. The CDR3 DNA reads TGTGCCAGCAGTTTACGGGCCCGCCCGGCGCTCATAAGCAATCAGCCCCAGCATTTT.

The chain has TRBV11-1 and TRBJ1-4, with TRBD1 as a possible D gene (5 bases). The CDR3 loop spans 16 amino acids. From germline, CDR1 is SGHAT and CDR2 FQDESV (reference sequence). V was clipped by 5 bases and J by 8 bases, with 21 bases between them. The CDR3 region has the DNA TGTGCCAGCAGCAGCCCCGCGCGAGGGGCGGGCGAAAAACTGTTTTTT. Protein sequence: CASSSPARGAGEKLFF.

This rearrangement joins TRBV2 to TRBJ2-2; 8 positions agree with TRBD2. J was trimmed by 5 bases and V by 6 bases; bases with no gene match: 2. CDR1 and CDR2 (germline): SNHLY, FYNNEI. The CDR3 totals 13 residues. CDR3: CASRLAETGELFF. For the CDR3, the DNA is TGTGCCAGCAGACTAGCGGAGACCGGGGAGCTGTTTTTT. Looking up the rest from reference TRBV2 and TRBJ2-2 gives the full variable domain: EPEVTQTPSHQVTQMGQEVILRCVPISNHLYFYWYRQILGQKVEFLVSFYNNEISEKSEIFDDQFSVERPDGSNFTLKIRSTKLEDSAMYFCASRLAETGELFFGEGSRLTVL.

The CDR3 DNA is TGTGCCATCAATAGCGGGAGCAGGAACGAGCAGTACTTC. Protein sequence: CAINSGSRNEQYF. The chain joins TRBV10-3 to TRBJ2-7, with 9 bases aligning to TRBD2. CDR1 is ENHRY and CDR2 is SYGVKD in the germline V gene. CDR3 size: 13 residues. J lost 5 bases, V lost 7 bases, and 6 bases had no gene match.

This clonotype has just a few counts. This sequence joins TRBV20-1 and TRBJ2-1, with a weak D call TRBD1 (6 bases). Per germline, CDR1 DFQATT and CDR2 SNEGSKA (reference sequence). CDR3 length equals 13 residues. With 3 bases removed from V and 9 bases from J, the gap between germline ends came to 15 bases. The CDR3 DNA follows: TGCAGTGCTAGGGGGCAGGGGTGGGGTGAGCAGTTCTTC. Its protein product is CSARGQGWGEQFF.